Reported below is one TCR beta chain. Residents of 24 US areas, aged about 18 to 100 years, made up the participants. Donors in Cohort 3 counted as recovered after two negative PCRs, clearance, or symptom resolution. Sequencing used immunoSEQ multiplex PCR; TCRdb keeps in-frame clones, though not all of them. Of about 210,000 clones listed, 70% to 90% are singletons. The sample belongs to a study of blood T cell repertoires in COVID-19. Study overall: Spain, Italy and the United States supplied samples that represented acute and convalescent COVID-19.

Germline loops: CDR1 KGHSH, CDR2 LQKENI. This CDR3 is built from 14 residues. V lost 3 bases to trimming and J lost 7 bases, with 10 bases between them. The chain joins TRBV18 to TRBJ1-6; possibly TRBD1 for D (6 bases). This TCR came from a man aged 40-49 years who had recovered from COVID-19. Sequencing used PBMCs or T cells enriched from blood (not recorded which). CDR3: CASSPDRKNSPLHF. The CDR3 DNA is TGTGCCAGCTCACCGGACAGAAAGAATTCACCCCTCCACTTT.